The T cell receptor beta chain described here comes from a study of radiotherapy plus CTLA-4 blockade in lung cancer. Background on the study: Across the patients, objective responses occurred in about 19%, and disease control in roughly 31%. Study results and caveats: Reported findings show early blood T cell clone dynamics, with interferon-beta, best predicted response.

Regarding this clone: Its antigen is as yet unknown.

The repertoire was sequenced with immunoSEQ multiplex PCR; TCRdb's copy has only in-frame clones and lacks some. The sample carries fewer than 70,000 clones, 70% to 80% recorded once. V was pared by 0 bases and J by 5 bases, with 11 bases of the junction left unmatched. The CDR3 extends over 17 amino acids. Germline assignment: CDR1 SGDLS and CDR2 YYNGEE. Source: peripheral blood, taken from a patient treated with radiotherapy plus ipilimumab. This rearrangement joins TRBV9 to TRBJ2-1; 7 bases map to TRBD1. The TCR was taken from a human donor with non-small cell lung cancer who had a complete response to radiotherapy plus ipilimumab. This chain's CDR3 is CASSVDIGRGTDNEQFF. The DNA for the CDR3 is TGTGCCAGCAGCGTAGATATAGGCAGGGGGACGGACAATGAGCAGTTCTTC.